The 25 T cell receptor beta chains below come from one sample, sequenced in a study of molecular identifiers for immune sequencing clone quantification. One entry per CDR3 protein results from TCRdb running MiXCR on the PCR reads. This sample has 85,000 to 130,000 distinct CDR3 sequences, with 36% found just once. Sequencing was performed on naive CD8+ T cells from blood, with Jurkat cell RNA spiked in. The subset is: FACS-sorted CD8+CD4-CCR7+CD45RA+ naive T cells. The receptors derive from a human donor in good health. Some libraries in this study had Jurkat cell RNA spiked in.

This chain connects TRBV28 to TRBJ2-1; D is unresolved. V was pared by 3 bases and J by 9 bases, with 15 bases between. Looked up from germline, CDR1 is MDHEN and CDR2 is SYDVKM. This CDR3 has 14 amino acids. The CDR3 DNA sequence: TGTGCCAGCAGTTTGAGCGACCTTAACATTGAGCAGTTCTTC. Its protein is CASSLSDLNIEQFF.

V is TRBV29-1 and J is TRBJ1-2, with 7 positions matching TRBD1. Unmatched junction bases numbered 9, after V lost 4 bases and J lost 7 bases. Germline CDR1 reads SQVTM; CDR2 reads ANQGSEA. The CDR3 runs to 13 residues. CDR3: CSVADRIYGGYTF. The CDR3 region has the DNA TGCAGCGTTGCGGACAGGATCTATGGTGGCTACACCTTC.

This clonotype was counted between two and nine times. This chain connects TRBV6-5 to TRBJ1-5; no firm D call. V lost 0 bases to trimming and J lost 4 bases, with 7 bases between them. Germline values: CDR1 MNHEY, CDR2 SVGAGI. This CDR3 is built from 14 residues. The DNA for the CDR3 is TGTGCCAGCAGTTACTCAGCGACAAATCAGCCCCAGCATTTT. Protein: CASSYSATNQPQHF.

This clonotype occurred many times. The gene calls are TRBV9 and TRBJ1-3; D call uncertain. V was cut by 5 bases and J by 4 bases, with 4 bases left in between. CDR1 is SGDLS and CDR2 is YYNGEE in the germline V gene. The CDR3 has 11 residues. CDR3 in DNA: TGTGCCAGCAGGACCGGAAACACCATATATTTT. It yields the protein CASRTGNTIYF.

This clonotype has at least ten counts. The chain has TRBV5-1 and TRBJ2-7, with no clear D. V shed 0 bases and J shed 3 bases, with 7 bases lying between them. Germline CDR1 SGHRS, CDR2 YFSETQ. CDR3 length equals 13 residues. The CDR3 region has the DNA TGCGCCAGCAGCTTGGATGTGAGCTACGAGCAGTACTTC. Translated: CASSLDVSYEQYF.

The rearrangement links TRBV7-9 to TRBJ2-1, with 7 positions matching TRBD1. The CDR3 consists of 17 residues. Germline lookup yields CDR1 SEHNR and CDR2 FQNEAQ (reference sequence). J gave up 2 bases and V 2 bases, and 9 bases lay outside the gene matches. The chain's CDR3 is CASSLSGGIAPYNEQFF. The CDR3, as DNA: TGTGCCAGCAGCTTATCAGGGGGAATAGCCCCCTACAATGAGCAGTTCTTC.

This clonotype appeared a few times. The CDR3 nucleotides read TGCAGTGCTAGGGGAAAGGGCTACGAGCAGTACTTC. Its protein is CSARGKGYEQYF. V is TRBV20-1 and J is TRBJ2-7, with D uncertain. Germline lookup yields CDR1 DFQATT and CDR2 SNEGSKA (reference sequence). The CDR3 loop spans 12 amino acids. V was clipped by 3 bases and J by 3 bases, with 9 bases between them.

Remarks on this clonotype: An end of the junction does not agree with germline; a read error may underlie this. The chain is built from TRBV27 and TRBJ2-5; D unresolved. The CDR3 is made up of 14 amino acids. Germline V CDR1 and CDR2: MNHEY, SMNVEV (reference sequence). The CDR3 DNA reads TGTGCCAGCAGCGGGCTTGGCCCCCAAGAGCCCCAGTACTTC. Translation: CASSGLGPQEPQYF.

The CDR3 nucleotides are TGTGCCAGCAGCTACGGACAGGGTCACTACGAGCAGTACTTC. This translates into CASSYGQGHYEQYF. The chain employs TRBV5-6 and TRBJ2-7; 8 bases align to TRBD1. After removal of 3 bases from V and 3 bases from J, the junction contained 5 bases not matched to a gene. This CDR3 contains 14 residues. Germline CDR1 and CDR2: SGHDT and YYEEEE.

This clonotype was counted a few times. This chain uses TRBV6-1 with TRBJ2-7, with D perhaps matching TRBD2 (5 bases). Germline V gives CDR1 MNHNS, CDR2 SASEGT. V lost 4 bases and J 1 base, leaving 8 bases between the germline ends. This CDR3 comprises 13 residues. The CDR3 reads CASSVGVSYEQYF. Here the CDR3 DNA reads TGTGCCAGCAGTGTGGGAGTTTCCTACGAGCAGTACTTC.

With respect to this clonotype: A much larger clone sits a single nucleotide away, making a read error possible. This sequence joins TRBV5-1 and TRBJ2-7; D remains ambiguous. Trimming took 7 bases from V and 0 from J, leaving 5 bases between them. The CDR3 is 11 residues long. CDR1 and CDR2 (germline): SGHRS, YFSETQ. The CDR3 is CASCHSYEQYF. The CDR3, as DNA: TGCGCCAGCTGCCACTCCTACGAGCAGTACTTC.

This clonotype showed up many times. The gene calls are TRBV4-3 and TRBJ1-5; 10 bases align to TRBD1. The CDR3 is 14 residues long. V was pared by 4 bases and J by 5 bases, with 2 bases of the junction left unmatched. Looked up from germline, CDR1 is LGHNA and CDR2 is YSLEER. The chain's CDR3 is CASSPGTGDQPQHF. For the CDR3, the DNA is TGCGCCAGCAGCCCTGGGACAGGGGATCAGCCCCAGCATTTT.

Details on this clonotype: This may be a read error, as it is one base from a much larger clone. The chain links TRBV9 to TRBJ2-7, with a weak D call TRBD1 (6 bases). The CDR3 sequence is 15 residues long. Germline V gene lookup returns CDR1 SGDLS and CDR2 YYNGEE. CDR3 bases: TGTGCCGGCAGCGCTTACCGGGACACCCGAAACGAGCAGTACTTC. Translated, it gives CAGSAYRDTRNEQYF.

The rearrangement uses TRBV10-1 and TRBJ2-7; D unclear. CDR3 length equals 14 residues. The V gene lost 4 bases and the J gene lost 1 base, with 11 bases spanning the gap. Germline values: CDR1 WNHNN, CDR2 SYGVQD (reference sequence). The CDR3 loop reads CASSACVASYEQYF. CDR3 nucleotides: TGCGCCAGCAGTGCTTGTGTCGCTTCCTACGAGCAGTACTTC.

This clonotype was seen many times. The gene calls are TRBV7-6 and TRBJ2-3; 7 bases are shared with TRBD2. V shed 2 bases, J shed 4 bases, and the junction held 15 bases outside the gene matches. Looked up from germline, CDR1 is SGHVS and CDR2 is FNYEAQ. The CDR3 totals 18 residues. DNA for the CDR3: TGTGCCAGCAGCTTATGGACTAGTGGCTTCTCGGTCCCAGATACGCAGTATTTT. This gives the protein CASSLWTSGFSVPDTQYF.

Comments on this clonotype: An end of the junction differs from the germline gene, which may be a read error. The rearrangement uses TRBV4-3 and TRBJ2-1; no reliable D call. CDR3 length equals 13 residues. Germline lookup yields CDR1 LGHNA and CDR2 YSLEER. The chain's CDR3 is CTSSQGREDEQFF. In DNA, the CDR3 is TGCACCAGCAGCCAAGGAAGAGAGGATGAGCAGTTCTTC.

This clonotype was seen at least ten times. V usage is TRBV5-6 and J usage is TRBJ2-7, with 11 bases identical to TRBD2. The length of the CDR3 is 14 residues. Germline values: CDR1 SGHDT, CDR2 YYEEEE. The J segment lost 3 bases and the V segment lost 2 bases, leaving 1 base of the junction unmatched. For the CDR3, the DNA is TGTGCCAGCAGCTTTGGGACTAGCGGCTACGAGCAGTACTTC. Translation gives CASSFGTSGYEQYF.

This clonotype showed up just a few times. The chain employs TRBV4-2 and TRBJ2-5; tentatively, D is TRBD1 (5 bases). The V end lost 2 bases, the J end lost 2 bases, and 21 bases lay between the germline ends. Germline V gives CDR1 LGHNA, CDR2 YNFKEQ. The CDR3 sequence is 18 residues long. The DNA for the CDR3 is TGTGCCAGCAGCCAATCCACCTTGTCGGCAGGGTATCAAGAGACCCAGTACTTC. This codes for CASSQSTLSAGYQETQYF.

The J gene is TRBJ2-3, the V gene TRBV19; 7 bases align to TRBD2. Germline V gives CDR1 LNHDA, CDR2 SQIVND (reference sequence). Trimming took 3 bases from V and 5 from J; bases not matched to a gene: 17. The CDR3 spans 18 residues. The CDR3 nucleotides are TGTGCCAGTAGTATCGGTGTCTATTTGGGAGGGATGGGAGATACGCAGTATTTT. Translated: CASSIGVYLGGMGDTQYF.

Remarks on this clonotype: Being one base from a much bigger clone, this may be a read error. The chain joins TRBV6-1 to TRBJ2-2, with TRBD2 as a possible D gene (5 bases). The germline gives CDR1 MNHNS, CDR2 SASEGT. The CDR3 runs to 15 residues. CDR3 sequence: CATPTVRHLTGELIF. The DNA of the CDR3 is TGTGCCACACCGACTGTTCGCCATCTCACCGGGGAGCTGATTTTT.

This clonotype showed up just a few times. The CDR3 protein is CASSLVPYQVQAGRLSDTQYF. CDR3 in DNA: TGTGCCAGCAGCTTAGTTCCCTATCAGGTCCAAGCGGGGAGGTTATCAGATACGCAGTATTTT. The chain links TRBV11-2 to TRBJ2-3; 7 positions agree with TRBD2. Germline V lookup: CDR1 SGHAT, CDR2 FQNNGV. Trimming took 1 base from V and 4 from J; bases not matched to a gene: 23. The CDR3 length is 21 residues. The full variable domain, rest sourced from reference TRBV11-2 and TRBJ2-3, is EAGVAQSPRYKIIEKRQSVAFWCNPISGHATLYWYQQILGQGPKLLIQFQNNGVVDDSQLPKDRFSAERLKGVDSTLKIQPAKLEDSAVYLCASSLVPYQVQAGRLSDTQYFGPGTRLTVL.

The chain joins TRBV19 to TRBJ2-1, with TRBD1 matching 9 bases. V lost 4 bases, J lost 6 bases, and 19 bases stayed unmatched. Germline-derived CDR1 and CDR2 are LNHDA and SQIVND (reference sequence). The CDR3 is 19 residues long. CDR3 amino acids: CASSTLGGLTGGLFNEQFF. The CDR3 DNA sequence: TGTGCCAGTAGTACACTAGGAGGACTTACAGGGGGCTTATTCAATGAGCAGTTCTTC.

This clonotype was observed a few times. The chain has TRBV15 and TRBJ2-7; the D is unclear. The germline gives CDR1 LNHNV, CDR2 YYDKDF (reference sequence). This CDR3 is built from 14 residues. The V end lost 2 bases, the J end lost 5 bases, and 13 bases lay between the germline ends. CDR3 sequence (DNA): TGTGCCACCAGCAGATTGGCAGGCCTTAACGAGCAGTACTTC. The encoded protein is CATSRLAGLNEQYF.

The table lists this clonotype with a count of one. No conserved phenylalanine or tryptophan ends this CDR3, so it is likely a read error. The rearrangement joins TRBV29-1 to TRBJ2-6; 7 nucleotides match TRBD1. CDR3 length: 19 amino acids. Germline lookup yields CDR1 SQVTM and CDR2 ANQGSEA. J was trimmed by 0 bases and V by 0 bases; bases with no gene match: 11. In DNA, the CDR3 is TGCAGCGTTGAAGATCCATTGGGACAGCGAGTCTCTGGGGCCAACGTCCTGACTATC. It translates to CSVEDPLGQRVSGANVLTI.

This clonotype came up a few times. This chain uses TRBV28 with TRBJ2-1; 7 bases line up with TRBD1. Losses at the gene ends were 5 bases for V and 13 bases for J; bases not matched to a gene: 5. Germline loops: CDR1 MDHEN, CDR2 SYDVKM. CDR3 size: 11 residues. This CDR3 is CASSAGTVQFF. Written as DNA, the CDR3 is TGTGCCAGCAGTGCCGGGACAGTACAGTTCTTC.